The clone carrying this T cell receptor beta chain was counted between two and nine times. Its specificity is not known. All of the sorted populations showed purity greater than 95%. Every bit of the isolated RNA underwent reverse transcription, so sequencing read expressed TCRB transcripts. Assay used: immunoSEQ multiplex PCR; TCRdb lists only in-frame clones, some missing. The sample holds a few hundred thousand clones, about 15% seen once. The sample is drawn from a study of beta chain features in type 1 diabetes. About the study: Age and gender were similar between patients and healthy donors, as were cell yields. Whole-study findings and limits: Across all four CD4+ subsets, people with type 1 diabetes showed modestly shorter TCRB CDR3s. Overrepresentation of cells with high TCR expression could result from cDNA sequencing. The study found fewer insertions and more deletions at VDJ junctions in type 1 diabetes patients.

This CDR3 is built from 16 residues. Per the germline V gene, CDR1 is SGHRS and CDR2 is YFSETQ. Trimming removed 0 bases from V and 4 bases from J, with 13 bases in between. Sequenced sample: naive CD4+ T cells from blood. The clonotype comes from a man aged 25 to 40 with type 1 diabetes. The chain has TRBV5-1 and TRBJ2-2; TRBD1 is a possible D gene (7 bases). CDR3 loop: CASSLAGGQTTGELFF. The CDR3 region has the DNA TGCGCCAGCAGCTTGGCCGGGGGACAGACCACCGGGGAGCTGTTTTTT.